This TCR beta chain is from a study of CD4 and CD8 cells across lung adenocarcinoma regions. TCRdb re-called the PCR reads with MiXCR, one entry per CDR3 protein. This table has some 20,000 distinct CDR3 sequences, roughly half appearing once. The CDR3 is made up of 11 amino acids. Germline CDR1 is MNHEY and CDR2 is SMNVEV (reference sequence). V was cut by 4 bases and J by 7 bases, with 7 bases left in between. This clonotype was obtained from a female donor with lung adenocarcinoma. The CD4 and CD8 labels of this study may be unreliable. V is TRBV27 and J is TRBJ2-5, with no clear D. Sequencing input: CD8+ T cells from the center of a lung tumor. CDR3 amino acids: CASSSGWTQYF. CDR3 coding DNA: TGTGCCAGCAGTTCCGGGTGGACCCAGTACTTC.